This TCR beta chain was recovered during a study of T cell responses to AZD1222 COVID-19 vaccine. V gave up 3 bases and J gave up 5 bases; unmatched junction bases: 9. Germline V CDR1 and CDR2: KGHSH, LQKENI. The CDR3 is 16 residues long. Study-wide findings and caveats: The donor cohort was predominantly white British with a female majority, and clonal diversity may have been underestimated. Compared with day 0, the breadth and depth of the Spike-specific TCR repertoire rose significantly after two doses of AZD1222.

Samples with a second dose at about 4 or about 12 weeks were pooled together. As for this clone: The antigen remains unidentified.

This table comes from immunoSEQ multiplex PCR, and its TCRdb copy is limited to in-frame clones, with some not included. The sample gives around 140,000 clones, approximately 91% of which show up once; around 0.98% is in the top ten. This receptor was taken from an adult who received the AZD1222 COVID-19 vaccine. The rearrangement joins TRBV18 to TRBJ1-3, with 8 positions matching TRBD1. Sequenced material: peripheral blood, taken 28 days after the second AZD1222 dose. CDR3 sequence (DNA): TGTGCCAGCTCACCCGGGACAGGTATTAGCAGAAACACCATATATTTT. This sequence encodes CASSPGTGISRNTIYF.